This T cell receptor (beta chain) was recovered during a study of T cells in tuberculosis. Study at large: CD1B tetramers identified T cells specific for mycobacterial lipid GMM. Study-wide results and caveats: Active tuberculosis cases were adults; controls were adolescents.

Using immunoSEQ multiplex PCR, the repertoire was profiled, and TCRdb retains in-frame clones only, with some absent. The data hold about 36,000 clones, with more than 85% observed a single time. This clone occurred once. The antigen is unknown. The CDR3 is 16 residues long. The trim removed 4 bases at V and 5 bases at J, leaving 4 bases unmatched. Germline lookup yields CDR1 SGHNT and CDR2 YYREEE (reference sequence). The chain employs TRBV5-4 and TRBJ2-2; 14 bases line up with TRBD2. Specimen: PBMCs. The sequence derives from a donor under 30 with latent tuberculosis or without tuberculosis infection. CDR3 residues: CASSAGLAGGTGELFF. The CDR3, as DNA: TGTGCCAGCAGCGCCGGACTAGCGGGGGGTACCGGGGAGCTGTTTTTT.